Listed below are T cell receptor beta chains from one sample, sequenced in a study of CD8 T cells in ankylosing spondylitis. TCRdb analysed the 5' RACE reads with MiXCR anew, one entry per CDR3 protein. The sample lists 650,000 to 800,000 distinct CDR3 sequences, around 17% occurring once. Input material: blood, either unsorted or a sorted T cell fraction (not recorded which). All receptors come from a male donor with ankylosing spondylitis. CDR3s leave out the opening cysteine and the closing phenylalanine or tryptophan. A D gene is named only where the DNA matches it firmly.

J gene	V gene	D gene	CDR3 protein
TRBJ2-1	TRBV29-1	TRBD2	SVGGGLAGMDEQF
TRBJ2-7	TRBV12-5	-	ASAGESSYEQY
TRBJ2-5	TRBV6-5	TRBD1	ASSYGTGGSETQY
TRBJ1-2	TRBV12-3/TRBV12-4	TRBD1	ASSSGGLGYT
TRBJ2-2	TRBV7-3	-	ASSLYSDGRKSVGELF
TRBJ1-6	TRBV27	TRBD1	ASSVGQNNSPLH
TRBJ2-1	TRBV20-1	-	SANPGLYNEQF
TRBJ2-2	TRBV12-3/TRBV12-4	-	ASSFTGHTGELF
TRBJ2-1	TRBV5-6	TRBD1	ASSPPKGTANNEQF
TRBJ2-7	TRBV2	-	ASRAHGTSYEQY
TRBJ1-2	TRBV28	TRBD1	ASSTSGTAYGYT
TRBJ2-3	TRBV29-1	TRBD2	SNLAGGTDTQY
TRBJ2-3	TRBV7-8	-	ASSSPGYTDTQY
TRBJ2-1	TRBV20-1	TRBD2	SASGTSFGRAEQF
TRBJ1-3	TRBV12-3/TRBV12-4	-	ASQKGTSGNTIY
TRBJ2-5	TRBV20-1	TRBD1	SARDIPRTGGMETPY
TRBJ1-5	TRBV6-1	-	ASAPDPNRPQH
TRBJ2-3	TRBV5-1	-	ASSPTGRTDTQY
TRBJ2-3	TRBV13	TRBD2	ASSLEVAGEADTQY
TRBJ2-1	TRBV11-3	TRBD1	ASSLRGQGNEQF
TRBJ1-5	TRBV27	-	ASSWAVNQPQH
TRBJ1-5	TRBV28	-	ASSFVPGPNQPQH
TRBJ1-6	TRBV16	-	ASSQFDRIVNSPLH
TRBJ2-1	TRBV5-5	-	ASRLSPDNEQF
TRBJ2-1	TRBV6-2/TRBV6-3	TRBD2	ASVFAGATNEQF
TRBJ1-1	TRBV27	-	ASSSGAFAF
TRBJ1-4	TRBV20-1	-	SAREAGYEHNEKLF
TRBJ1-1	TRBV7-8	-	ASSLRRELLNTEAF
TRBJ1-1	TRBV18	-	ASSQSLRTDTEAF